This T cell receptor (beta chain) was observed in a study of regulatory T cells in long-lasting Graves disease. Time point in this sample: persistent/refractory GD, antithyroid drugs over 5 years with positive TRAb. The TCR library used RNA extracted from PBMCs. Clinicians diagnosed Graves' disease using American Thyroid Association guidelines. Sequencing libraries for TCR beta were prepared with iRepertoire HTBI primers and Arm-PCR of CDR3 regions. MiXCR was run by TCRdb on the multiplex PCR reads, yielding one entry per CDR3 protein. The sample lists approximately 470,000 distinct CDR3 sequences, 20% to 25% occurring once. This clonotype was counted ten times or more. The CDR3 is 16 residues long. With 2 bases clipped from V and 5 bases from J, the junction kept 11 bases outside the gene matches. Germline CDR1 reads SEHNR; CDR2 reads FQNEAQ (reference sequence).

The chain combines TRBV7-9 with TRBJ2-5; TRBD2 agrees at 7 bases. The source of this sequence is a female donor with Graves disease. The sequenced sample was peripheral blood mononuclear cells (PBMCs), obtained when the disease was refractory, from a patient treated with antithyroid drugs. Here the CDR3 DNA reads TGTGCCAGCAGCTTAACAGCGGGAACGCGCGGGGAGACCCAGTACTTC. Residues: CASSLTAGTRGETQYF.